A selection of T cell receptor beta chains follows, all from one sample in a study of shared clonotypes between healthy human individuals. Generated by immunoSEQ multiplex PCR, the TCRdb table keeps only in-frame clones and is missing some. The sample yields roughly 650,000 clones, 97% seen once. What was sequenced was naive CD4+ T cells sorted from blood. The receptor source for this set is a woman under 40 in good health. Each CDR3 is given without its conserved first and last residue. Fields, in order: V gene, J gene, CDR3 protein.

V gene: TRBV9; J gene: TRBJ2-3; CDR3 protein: ASSSGGALAAGTDTQY
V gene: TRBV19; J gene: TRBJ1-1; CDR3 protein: AIQERGSEAF
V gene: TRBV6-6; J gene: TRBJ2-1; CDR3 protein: ASTLRSGPINEQF
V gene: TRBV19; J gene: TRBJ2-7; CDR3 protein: ASRSGTSISNEQY
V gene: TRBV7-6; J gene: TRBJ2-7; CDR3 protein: ASSVQGHQYEQY
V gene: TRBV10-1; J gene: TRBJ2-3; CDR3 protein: ATSRDTPPDTQY
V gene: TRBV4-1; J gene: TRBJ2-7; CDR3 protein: ASSQLAGGPNEQY
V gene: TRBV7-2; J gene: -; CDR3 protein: ASSLGQALNEQY
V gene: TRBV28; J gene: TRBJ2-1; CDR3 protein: ASSTGTSRPEQF
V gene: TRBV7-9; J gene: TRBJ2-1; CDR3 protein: ASSRAREALGNNEQF
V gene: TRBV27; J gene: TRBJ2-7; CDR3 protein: ASSSSSSYEQY